The 31 T cell receptor beta chains below all came from one sample that was sequenced in a study of shared clonotypes between healthy human individuals. Method: immunoSEQ multiplex PCR; TCRdb's copy keeps in-frame clones and lacks some. The sample consists of hundreds of thousands of clones, roughly four fifths of them appearing once. Sequenced input: PBMCs. All receptors come from a woman aged 40 to 50 in good health. Some clones in this sample may be carry-over from other donors' samples.

V is TRBV19 and J is TRBJ2-5; D possibly corresponds to TRBD1 (6 bases). Trimming removed 6 bases at V and 2 bases at J, with 13 bases between. The germline V gene has CDR1 LNHDA and CDR2 SQIVND (reference sequence). This CDR3 is built from 14 residues. This CDR3 is CASSPEGQQETQYF. CDR3 DNA sequence: TGTGCCAGTAGCCCTGAGGGACAACAAGAGACCCAGTACTTC. Full variable domain (missing parts from reference TRBV19 and TRBJ2-5): DGGITQSPKYLFRKEGQNVTLSCEQNLNHDAMYWYRQDPGQGLRLIYYSQIVNDFQKGDIAEGYSVSREKKESFPLTVTSAQKNPTAFYLCASSPEGQQETQYFGPGTRLLVL.

Of note for this clone: A much bigger clone sits one base away, suggesting this may be a read error. The CDR3 sequence is CASSPGTSGRYEQYF. CDR3 DNA: TGTGCCAGCAGCCCCGGGACTAGCGGGAGATACGAGCAGTACTTC. The rearrangement joins TRBV7-9 to TRBJ2-7; 14 bases align to TRBD2. The CDR3 extends over 15 amino acids. The trim removed 5 bases at V and 4 bases at J, leaving 4 bases unmatched. Germline V gene data show CDR1 as SEHNR and CDR2 as FQNEAQ (reference sequence).

The V gene is TRBV5-4, the J gene TRBJ2-5; possible D gene TRBD2, 6 bases. The CDR3 spans 14 residues. The V gene lost 2 bases and the J gene lost 2 bases, with 10 bases spanning the gap. Germline CDR1 reads SGHNT; CDR2 reads YYREEE (reference sequence). CDR3 sequence reads: CASSLRGVQETQYF. As DNA, the CDR3 is TGTGCCAGCAGCTTACGCGGGGTACAAGAGACCCAGTACTTC.

The chain combines TRBV7-2 with TRBJ2-7; 10 bases line up with TRBD2. The J segment lost 3 bases and the V segment lost 5 bases, leaving 7 bases of the junction unmatched. Germline loops: CDR1 SGHTA, CDR2 FQGNSA. CDR3 length: 15 amino acids. The CDR3 loop reads CASSPTVAGGYEQYF. The CDR3 nucleotides read TGTGCCAGCAGCCCAACAGTAGCGGGAGGCTACGAGCAGTACTTC.

This clone was picked up many times. The chain recombines TRBV7-3 with TRBJ2-7; 8 bases are shared with TRBD1. Unmatched junction bases numbered 16, after V lost 2 bases and J lost 1 base. Germline CDR1 is SGHTA and CDR2 is FQGTGA. The CDR3 is made up of 19 amino acids. CDR3 region: CASSLAVRTGGLGSYEQYF. CDR3 bases: TGTGCCAGCAGCTTAGCGGTGAGAACAGGGGGACTGGGGTCCTACGAGCAGTACTTC.

This chain uses TRBV5-6 with TRBJ2-5; 8 positions match TRBD2. Germline V gene lookup returns CDR1 SGHDT and CDR2 YYEEEE. V was pared by 2 bases and J by 4 bases, with 7 bases of the junction left unmatched. The CDR3 has 15 amino acids. CDR3: CASSFGRLAGETQYF. CDR3 in DNA: TGTGCCAGCAGCTTCGGAAGGCTAGCGGGAGAGACCCAGTACTTC. The complete variable domain, with remaining parts taken from reference TRBV5-6 and TRBJ2-5, reads DAGVTQSPTHLIKTRGQQVTLRCSPKSGHDTVSWYQQALGQGPQFIFQYYEEEERQRGNFPDRFSGHQFPNYSSELNVNALLLGDSALYLCASSFGRLAGETQYFGPGTRLLVL.

The rearrangement joins TRBV28 to TRBJ2-5; 7 nucleotides agree with TRBD2. The J call may be faulty, since TRBJ2-7 better matches the DNA end. Per the germline V gene, CDR1 is MDHEN and CDR2 is SYDVKM. This CDR3 spans 13 amino acids. The CDR3 coding sequence is TGTGCCAGTAGGAGCGGGGACCCTTACGAGCAGTACTTC. It specifies CASRSGDPYEQYF.

This clone was seen ten or more times. This sequence joins TRBV5-5 and TRBJ1-6; no firm D call. This CDR3 is 12 amino acids long. Germline V gives CDR1 SGHKS, CDR2 YYEKEE (reference sequence). Trimming left V 4 bases short and J 10 bases short, with 9 bases between. The CDR3 loop is CASSGQNSPLHF. The CDR3 DNA reads TGTGCCAGCAGCGGTCAAAACTCACCCCTCCACTTT.

This CDR3 is CASSLGGRAYNEQFF. The CDR3 DNA follows: TGTGCCAGCAGTTTAGGTGGGAGGGCCTACAATGAGCAGTTCTTC. The V and J genes are TRBV28 and TRBJ2-1; 7 nucleotides agree with TRBD2. The V segment lost 2 bases and the J segment 2 bases; nucleotides outside the gene matches: 3. CDR3 length: 15 amino acids. CDR1 is MDHEN and CDR2 is SYDVKM in the germline V gene.

CDR3 residues: CSVETSRGQTEAFF. The CDR3 DNA sequence: TGCAGCGTTGAGACCTCCAGGGGGCAGACTGAAGCTTTCTTT. The J gene is TRBJ1-1, the V gene TRBV29-1; 8 nucleotides match TRBD1. This CDR3 comprises 14 residues. The germline V gene encodes CDR1 SQVTM and CDR2 ANQGSEA. V lost 3 bases and J lost 5; bases outside the gene matches: 8.

This clone turned up a few times. The identical CDR3 is also encoded by other nucleotide sequences in the sample. The chain combines TRBV5-1 with TRBJ2-1; 10 positions match TRBD2. V gave up 0 bases and J gave up 4 bases; unmatched junction bases: 7. The CDR3 runs 17 residues. Germline values: CDR1 SGHRS, CDR2 YFSETQ. CDR3 residues: CASSLEASGSSYNEQFF. The CDR3 coding sequence is TGCGCCAGCAGCTTGGAGGCTAGCGGGAGTTCGTACAATGAGCAGTTCTTC.

The chain recombines TRBV5-1 with TRBJ2-1; 8 bases line up with TRBD1. The ends lost 4 bases at V and 0 bases at J; junction bases unmatched: 6. The germline CDR1 and CDR2 sequences are SGHRS and YFSETQ. The length of the CDR3 is 16 residues. In DNA form, the CDR3 reads TGCGCCAGCAGCCCGGGTGGGACAGGCTCCTACAATGAGCAGTTCTTC. Its protein product is CASSPGGTGSYNEQFF. The full variable domain, with the rest looked up from reference TRBV5-1 and TRBJ2-1, is KAGVTQTPRYLIKTRGQQVTLSCSPISGHRSVSWYQQTPGQGLQFLFEYFSETQRNKGNFPGRFSGRQFSNSRSEMNVSTLELGDSALYLCASSPGGTGSYNEQFFGPGTRLTVL.

The table lists this clone with a few counts. The rearrangement joins TRBV7-9 to TRBJ1-4, with D maybe TRBD1 (6 bases). Deletions cut 5 bases from V and 10 bases from J, with 20 bases between. The germline V gene has CDR1 SEHNR and CDR2 FQNEAQ (reference sequence). The CDR3 runs 15 residues. The DNA of the CDR3 is TGTGCCAGCAGCGAAATTTCAGGGGCCCAAGGAAAACTGTTTTTT. Amino acids: CASSEISGAQGKLFF.

About this clone: A far larger clone is one nucleotide away, so this likely arose from a read error. The chain is built from TRBV28 and TRBJ1-2; 7 bases fit TRBD1. Germline values: CDR1 MDHEN, CDR2 SYDVKM. The CDR3 loop spans 15 amino acids. V lost 5 bases and J lost 10; bases outside the gene matches: 16. CDR3 DNA: TGTGCCAGCAGTCCTTCCGACAGGGACAACCCTGACTACACCTTC. Protein: CASSPSDRDNPDYTF.

V usage is TRBV5-5 and J usage is TRBJ2-7, with 8 positions matching TRBD2. Germline V gives CDR1 SGHKS, CDR2 YYEKEE (reference sequence). The CDR3 is 15 residues long. Trimming cost V 1 base and J 4 bases; bases outside gene matches: 7. The CDR3 DNA sequence: TGTGCCAGCAGCTTGCGCTCAAGCGGGAGATACGAGCAGTACTTC. It translates to CASSLRSSGRYEQYF.

The chain combines TRBV27 with TRBJ2-3; D gene uncertain. Trimming pared 6 bases from V and 0 bases from J, leaving 7 bases between. Germline values: CDR1 MNHEY, CDR2 SMNVEV (reference sequence). CDR3 length equals 13 residues. The DNA for the CDR3 is TGTGCCAGCAGAGTCCAGAGCACAGATACGCAGTATTTT. Protein: CASRVQSTDTQYF.

A note on this clone: A much larger clone lies one base from this, so it may be a read error. V gene TRBV10-3 combines with J gene TRBJ2-5; no clear D gene. The CDR3 totals 17 residues. Germline V gives CDR1 ENHRY, CDR2 SYGVKD. This CDR3 reads CAISESSYKLPRESQYF. CDR3 coding DNA: TGTGCCATCAGTGAGTCCAGTTACAAACTACCTCGAGAGTCCCAGTACTTC.

In DNA, the CDR3 is TGTGCCAGCAGCTTAGAGCCTTTAGGGTACCTCTCCTACGAGCAGTACTTC. It specifies CASSLEPLGYLSYEQYF. The genes are TRBV7-8 and TRBJ2-7; D not certain. This CDR3 comprises 17 residues. CDR1 and CDR2 (germline): SGHVS, FQNEAQ. V was shortened by 1 base and J by 0 bases, with 16 bases between the two germline ends.

The rearrangement links TRBV7-9 to TRBJ2-7; D possibly uses TRBD1 or TRBD2 (6 bases each). This CDR3 comprises 15 residues. V lost 3 bases, J lost 1 base, and 13 bases lay in between. Germline-derived CDR1 and CDR2 are SEHNR and FQNEAQ (reference sequence). CDR3 nucleotide sequence: TGTGCCAGCAGCTTGGAGGGACAAGCTTCCTACGAGCAGTACTTC. Translated, it gives CASSLEGQASYEQYF.

This clone was detected only a few times. The chain combines TRBV4-1 with TRBJ1-5, with no clear D. This CDR3 is built from 13 residues. Germline CDR1 and CDR2: MGHRA and YSYEKL. With 8 bases removed from V and 6 bases from J, the gap between germline ends came to 14 bases. Written as DNA, the CDR3 is TGCGCCAGCGGGTGGGGTTTCAGTCAGCCCCAGCATTTT. Translated: CASGWGFSQPQHF.

This clone has only a few counts. The sample carries other DNA sequences with the same CDR3. CDR3 bases: TGTGCCAGCAGTTTAAGGGGTGGCTACACCTTC. Protein: CASSLRGGYTF. The J gene is TRBJ1-2, the V gene TRBV28, with D maybe TRBD1 (5 bases). Germline loops: CDR1 MDHEN, CDR2 SYDVKM. This CDR3 has 11 residues. V lost 2 bases, J lost 7 bases, and 5 bases lay in between.

The chain couples TRBV27 to TRBJ1-2; unclear D gene. Germline loops: CDR1 MNHEY, CDR2 SMNVEV (reference sequence). CDR3 size: 13 residues. The V end lost 3 bases, the J end lost 4 bases, and 9 bases lay between the germline ends. This CDR3 is CASSFRASYGYTF. As DNA, the CDR3 is TGTGCCAGCAGTTTTAGGGCCTCCTATGGCTACACCTTC.

The rearrangement links TRBV14 to TRBJ2-1, with D perhaps TRBD2 (5 bases). Germline V gene lookup returns CDR1 SGHDN and CDR2 FVKESK. Trimming stripped 3 bases from V and 7 bases from J, with 19 bases between. The CDR3 runs to 16 residues. The CDR3 nucleotides read TGTGCCAGCAGCCATAACCCAGTGGGAGTGGTAAATGAGCAGTTCTTC. Translating it yields CASSHNPVGVVNEQFF.

The chain has TRBV5-1 and TRBJ2-2, with 8 positions matching TRBD1. Germline CDR1 SGHRS, CDR2 YFSETQ. The V and J ends lost 2 bases and 4 bases, in that order; junction bases with no gene match: 4. CDR3 length: 15 amino acids. CDR3 in amino acids: CASSFRQGFTGELFF. The CDR3, as DNA: TGCGCCAGCAGCTTCAGACAGGGGTTCACCGGGGAGCTGTTTTTT.

The chain couples TRBV18 to TRBJ1-5; D ambiguous. Germline V CDR1 and CDR2: KGHSH, LQKENI. Trimming stripped 5 bases from V and 5 bases from J, with 16 bases between. This CDR3 is built from 15 residues. In DNA form, the CDR3 reads TGTGCCAGCTCATTCGGATCCCAGGTCCATCAGCCCCAGCATTTT. This translates into CASSFGSQVHQPQHF.

The J gene is TRBJ2-7, the V gene TRBV9; no firm D call. Trimming stripped 0 bases from V and 7 bases from J, with 14 bases between. This CDR3 is built from 14 residues. Looked up from germline, CDR1 is SGDLS and CDR2 is YYNGEE. The CDR3 DNA is TGTGCCAGCAGCGTAGATTCAGGCCAGTTGGAGCAGTACTTC. This sequence encodes CASSVDSGQLEQYF.

The chain employs TRBV2 and TRBJ2-7, with D perhaps matching TRBD2 (5 bases). The length of the CDR3 is 15 residues. V shed 0 bases and J shed 4 bases, with 13 bases lying between them. The germline gives CDR1 SNHLY, CDR2 FYNNEI. The CDR3 DNA is TGTGCCAGCAGTGAAGCTGCTCCGGGATTTTACGAGCAGTACTTC. Translation gives CASSEAAPGFYEQYF.

This chain joins TRBV2 and TRBJ2-3; D ambiguous. The V end was cut by 7 bases, the J end by 0 bases, with 11 bases between. The CDR3 runs to 14 residues. Germline V gives CDR1 SNHLY, CDR2 FYNNEI. CDR3 DNA sequence: TGTGCCAGCAACTCATTCTCTAGCACAGATACGCAGTATTTT. This codes for CASNSFSSTDTQYF.

Regarding this clone: Additional DNA sequences in this sample encode the identical CDR3. This chain connects TRBV30 to TRBJ2-7, with D unresolved. The CDR3 is made up of 11 amino acids. Trimming removed 0 bases at V and 6 bases at J, with 6 bases between. Germline V lookup: CDR1 GTSNPN, CDR2 SVGIG (reference sequence). CDR3 nucleotides: TGTGCCTGGAGTGTAGGCCTCGAGCAGTACTTC. Its translation: CAWSVGLEQYF.

This CDR3 is CASSIGGDQPQHF. The CDR3 DNA sequence: TGTGCCAGTAGTATTGGCGGAGATCAGCCCCAGCATTTT. The chain carries TRBV19 and TRBJ1-5; D is ambiguous. Germline lookup yields CDR1 LNHDA and CDR2 SQIVND (reference sequence). V lost 3 bases and J lost 5, with 8 bases in between. This CDR3 is built from 13 residues.

This chain links TRBV20-1 with TRBJ1-2, with D unresolved. The ends were cut back, 3 bases at V and 7 bases at J, with 9 bases in the middle. This CDR3 is 11 amino acids long. CDR1 is DFQATT, CDR2 SNEGSKA, per germline (reference sequence). As DNA, the CDR3 is TGCAGTGCTAGTAATGGGGTTGGCTACACCTTC. As protein: CSASNGVGYTF.